Each of the 24 T cell receptor beta chains below was sequenced from the same sample in a study of T cell responses to AZD1222 COVID-19 vaccine. Libraries were prepared by immunoSEQ multiplex PCR; TCRdb keeps only in-frame clonotypes and omits some of them. The sample contains over 100,000 clones, 90% of which appear only once. This material consisted of peripheral blood, taken on day 0 of AZD1222 vaccination. The receptors here all came from an adult in good health.

The chain recombines TRBV30 with TRBJ2-1, with TRBD2 identical over 8 bases. V lost 2 bases, J lost 6 bases, and 12 bases stayed unmatched. The CDR3 loop spans 16 amino acids. Germline V gives CDR1 GTSNPN, CDR2 SVGIG (reference sequence). The CDR3 sequence: CAWSKGTRGGFNEQFF. For the CDR3, the DNA is TGTGCCTGGAGTAAGGGGACTAGGGGGGGGTTCAATGAGCAGTTCTTC. The whole variable domain, filled in from reference TRBV30 and TRBJ2-1, reads SQTIHQWPATLVQPVGSPLSLECTVEGTSNPNLYWYRQAAGRGLQLLFYSVGIGQISSEVPQNLSASRPQDRQFILSSKKLLLSDSGFYLCAWSKGTRGGFNEQFFGPGTRLTVL.

The chain joins TRBV3-1 (or the pseudogene TRBV3-2) to TRBJ1-5; TRBD1 aligns across 9 bases. The CDR3 sequence is 15 residues long. Trimming took 4 bases from V and 7 from J; bases not matched to a gene: 8. CDR1 and CDR2 from the germline V gene are LGHDT and YNNKEL (reference sequence). The CDR3 spells CASSLQPGQGQPQHF. The CDR3 coding sequence is TGTGCCAGCAGCCTACAACCGGGACAGGGCCAGCCCCAGCATTTT.

The genes are TRBV19 and TRBJ2-5, with D possibly TRBD1 on 6 matching bases. With 3 bases removed from V and 6 bases from J, the gap between germline ends came to 17 bases. The CDR3 has 15 residues. Germline CDR1 is LNHDA and CDR2 is SQIVND (reference sequence). CDR3 amino acids: CASSIPLGARKTQYF. The CDR3 DNA sequence: TGTGCCAGTAGTATCCCGTTGGGGGCTAGGAAGACCCAGTACTTC.

This rearrangement joins TRBV4-3 to TRBJ1-2; D remains unclear. V was shortened by 0 bases and J by 4 bases, with 18 bases between the two germline ends. This CDR3 is 17 amino acids long. In germline, CDR1 is LGHNA, CDR2 YSLEER. CDR3 amino acids: CASSQDPGEVVTYGYTF. Written as DNA, the CDR3 is TGCGCCAGCAGCCAAGATCCGGGCGAGGTTGTAACCTATGGCTACACCTTC.

The genes are TRBV6-5 and TRBJ1-1; D uncertain. Between the trimmed V and J ends, which lost 6 bases and 3 bases, there was a span of 8 bases. The CDR3 sequence is 12 residues long. Germline CDR1 reads MNHEY; CDR2 reads SVGAGI. This CDR3 is CASRLDHTEAFF. CDR3 sequence (DNA): TGTGCCAGCAGACTGGACCACACTGAAGCTTTCTTT.

This rearrangement joins TRBV6-5 to TRBJ2-7, with 12 nucleotides matching TRBD1. This CDR3 contains 14 residues. The ends lost 2 bases at V and 5 bases at J; junction bases unmatched: 1. The germline V gene encodes CDR1 MNHEY and CDR2 SVGAGI. CDR3 loop: CASSYGTGGHEQYF. The DNA for the CDR3 is TGTGCCAGCAGTTACGGGACAGGGGGCCACGAGCAGTACTTC.

V and J are TRBV19 and TRBJ1-5; D unclear. Germline V gene sequence: CDR1 LNHDA, CDR2 SQIVND (reference sequence). V shed 7 bases and J shed 3 bases, with 19 bases lying between them. This CDR3 is built from 16 residues. The CDR3 bases are TGTGCCAGTACCATAGCGGGGTCAATGGCCAATCAGCCCCAGCATTTT. Its translation is CASTIAGSMANQPQHF.

In nucleotides, the CDR3 is TGTGCCAGCAGTTTCGATCCCTCTGGGGCCAACGTCCTGACTTTC. It translates to CASSFDPSGANVLTF. The gene calls are TRBV6-2 or TRBV6-3 and TRBJ2-6; no firm D call. From germline, CDR1 is MNHEY and CDR2 SVGEGT. The CDR3 contains 15 residues. The V and J ends lost 4 bases and 0 bases respectively, with 7 bases between them.

The rearrangement links TRBV6-2 or TRBV6-3 to TRBJ2-1, with 12 positions matching TRBD2. CDR1 MNHEY and CDR2 SVGEGT come from the germline V gene. V was clipped by 0 bases and J by 7 bases; unmatched bases: 10. The CDR3 loop spans 18 amino acids. The DNA for the CDR3 is TGTGCCAGCAGTTACTCGACATGGCAGACTAGCGGGGGTAATGAGCAGTTCTTC. Translating gives CASSYSTWQTSGGNEQFF.

This sequence joins TRBV3-1 (or the pseudogene TRBV3-2) and TRBJ1-4, with D unresolved. Germline values: CDR1 LGHDT, CDR2 YNNKEL (reference sequence). This CDR3 has 17 amino acids. Trimming left V 0 bases short and J 0 bases short, with 11 bases between. The CDR3 is CASSQDGALATNEKLFF. The CDR3 DNA follows: TGTGCCAGCAGCCAAGACGGAGCCCTTGCAACTAATGAAAAACTGTTTTTT.

The V gene is TRBV3-1 (or the pseudogene TRBV3-2), the J gene TRBJ1-1; D is undetermined. The V end lost 0 bases, the J end lost 4 bases, and 12 bases lay between the germline ends. Germline V CDR1 and CDR2: LGHDT, YNNKEL (reference sequence). CDR3 size: 15 residues. CDR3 DNA: TGTGCCAGCAGCCAAGAGCGATTCTCGGGCACTGAAGCTTTCTTT. Protein product: CASSQERFSGTEAFF.

V and J are TRBV6-5 and TRBJ1-2; no clear D. There are 14 residues in the CDR3. The germline gives CDR1 MNHEY, CDR2 SVGAGI. V shed 0 bases and J shed 3 bases, with 8 bases lying between them. The CDR3 region is CASSYSNGYYGYTF. Here the CDR3 DNA reads TGTGCCAGCAGTTACTCGAACGGATACTATGGCTACACCTTC.

This clone was found once. The rearrangement joins TRBV6-5 to TRBJ2-7, with TRBD1 matching over 7 bases. CDR1 and CDR2 (germline): MNHEY, SVGAGI. The V and J ends lost 4 bases and 5 bases, in that order; junction bases with no gene match: 5. This CDR3 has 13 residues. In DNA form, the CDR3 reads TGTGCCAGCAGTTTATACAGGGGCGACGAGCAGTACTTC. This gives the protein CASSLYRGDEQYF.

The chain carries TRBV27 and TRBJ1-3; D call uncertain. Germline V gene data show CDR1 as MNHEY and CDR2 as SMNVEV (reference sequence). This CDR3 is 13 amino acids long. Trimming cost V 0 bases and J 4 bases, with 4 bases left between them. The CDR3: CASSLSRGNTIYF. DNA for the CDR3: TGTGCCAGCAGTTTATCGAGGGGAAACACCATATATTTT.

The chain has TRBV5-5 and TRBJ1-2; D is perhaps TRBD1 (6 bases). The germline V gene has CDR1 SGHKS and CDR2 YYEKEE (reference sequence). CDR3 length equals 16 residues. Trimming removed 0 bases at V and 2 bases at J, with 14 bases between. The CDR3 loop is CASSLVLDSLNYGYTF. As DNA, the CDR3 is TGTGCCAGCAGCTTGGTTTTGGACAGCTTGAACTATGGCTACACCTTC.

There are a few counts of this clone. The rearrangement links TRBV10-3 to TRBJ1-1; 9 bases align to TRBD1. Germline-derived CDR1 and CDR2 are ENHRY and SYGVKD. The V gene end was trimmed by 4 bases and the J gene end by 8 bases; junction bases not matched to a gene: 2. The CDR3 is 12 amino acids. The CDR3 reads CAISGTGGEAFF. The CDR3 DNA is TGTGCCATCAGTGGAACAGGGGGCGAAGCTTTCTTT.

This chain connects TRBV18 to TRBJ1-5; possible D gene TRBD1, 5 bases. V was cut by 2 bases and J by 5 bases, with 7 bases left in between. Per the germline V gene, CDR1 is KGHSH and CDR2 is LQKENI. This CDR3 has 13 amino acids. CDR3 region: CASSPLGDQPQHF. The CDR3 DNA reads TGTGCCAGCTCACCATTGGGGGATCAGCCCCAGCATTTT.

The V gene is TRBV21-1, the J gene TRBJ2-1; the D segment call TRBD1 is taken from the table without a DNA check. TRBV21-1 is reported as a pseudogene. The CDR3 length is 17 residues. The CDR3 DNA is TGTGCCAGCAGCAGACGGGGTAGAACAGGGGGCCGGTATGAGCAGTTCTTC. It encodes CASSRRGRTGGRYEQFF.

The J gene is TRBJ1-5, the V gene TRBV5-6, with no clear D. CDR1 SGHDT and CDR2 YYEEEE come from the germline V gene. The length of the CDR3 is 15 residues. The ends were cut back, 2 bases at V and 3 bases at J, with 12 bases in the middle. The CDR3, as DNA: TGTGCCAGCAGCTTAAGAGGGAACTCCAATCAGCCCCAGCATTTT. It translates to CASSLRGNSNQPQHF.

The chain combines TRBV6-5 with TRBJ1-4; maybe TRBD1 (6 bases). CDR3 length: 15 residues. The germline V gene has CDR1 MNHEY and CDR2 SVGAGI. V was clipped by 7 bases and J by 7 bases, with 19 bases between them. This chain's CDR3 is CASTGMGGVGEKLFF. CDR3 in DNA: TGTGCCAGCACTGGAATGGGGGGCGTTGGTGAAAAACTGTTTTTT.

The V call is TRBV4-3, the J call TRBJ2-4; D is uncertain. Between the trimmed V and J ends, which lost 0 bases and 0 bases, there was a span of 9 bases. Germline V gene sequence: CDR1 LGHNA, CDR2 YSLEER. The CDR3 runs to 16 residues. The DNA of the CDR3 is TGCGCCAGCAGCCAAGATGGTACCTTAGCCAAAAACATTCAGTACTTC. Its protein product is CASSQDGTLAKNIQYF.

V gene TRBV6-5 combines with J gene TRBJ1-2; TRBD1 might be the D (5 bases). The V gene lost 0 bases and the J gene lost 4 bases, with 12 bases spanning the gap. The CDR3 totals 15 residues. Germline CDR1 reads MNHEY; CDR2 reads SVGAGI. CDR3 protein: CASSYSISGFYGYTF. The CDR3 bases are TGTGCCAGCAGTTACTCGATTTCAGGGTTCTATGGCTACACCTTC.

J is TRBJ1-5 and V is TRBV5-8; D not resolved. V lost 4 bases and J lost 6, with 8 bases in between. The CDR3 covers 12 residues. Germline lookup yields CDR1 SGHTS and CDR2 YDEGEE. The CDR3 bases are TGTGCCAGCAGCACGACGCGTCAGCCCCAGCATTTT. Amino acids: CASSTTRQPQHF.

The rearrangement joins TRBV9 to TRBJ1-2; D remains ambiguous. CDR1 SGDLS and CDR2 YYNGEE come from the germline V gene. CDR3 length: 14 amino acids. V lost 3 bases and J lost 4, with 13 bases in between. The CDR3 region is CASSAETFGYGYTF. DNA of the CDR3: TGTGCCAGCAGCGCGGAGACGTTTGGCTATGGCTACACCTTC.